This T cell receptor beta chain comes out of a study of T cell responses to AZD1222 COVID-19 vaccine. Overall study results and limits: Unmutated variant regions are reportedly targeted by nearly half of spike-specific TCRs. Baseline serology detected seropositivity in only a handful of AZD1222 recipients. Breadth and depth of Spike-specific TCRs rose after two AZD1222 doses.

In regard to this clone: Its specificity is unknown.

Data came from immunoSEQ multiplex PCR; TCRdb stores just in-frame clones and leaves some out. This sample carries approximately 140,000 clones, approximately 78% of them seen once, and the ten largest clones take about 4%. This CDR3 is built from 14 residues. The V end was cut by 0 bases, the J end by 5 bases, with 11 bases between. The germline V gene encodes CDR1 KGHSH and CDR2 LQKENI. The receptor's source is an adult in good health. The rearrangement links TRBV18 to TRBJ2-7; D assignment may be TRBD1 or TRBD2 (5 bases each). Source: peripheral blood, taken on day 0 of MenACWY control vaccination. In nucleotides, the CDR3 is TGTGCCAGCTCACCACCGGACTGGGGCGACGAGCAGTACTTC. This encodes CASSPPDWGDEQYF.